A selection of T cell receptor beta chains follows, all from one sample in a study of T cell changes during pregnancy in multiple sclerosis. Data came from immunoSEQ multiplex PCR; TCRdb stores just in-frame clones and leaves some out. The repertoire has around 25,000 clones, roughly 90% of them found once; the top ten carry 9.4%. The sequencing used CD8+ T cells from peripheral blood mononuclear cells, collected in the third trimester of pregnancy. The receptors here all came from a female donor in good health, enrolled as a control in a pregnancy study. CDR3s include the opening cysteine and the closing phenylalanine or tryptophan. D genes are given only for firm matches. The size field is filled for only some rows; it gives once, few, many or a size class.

CDR3nt: TGTGCCAGCGGGGCGCCAAACCCTTATGGCTACACCTTC
CDR3aa: CASGAPNPYGYTF
j_gene: TRBJ1-2
d_gene: .
v_gene: TRBV7-9
abundance: .

CDR3nt: TGTGCCAGCAGCTTATGGGGCGGCGCTTCCTACGAGCAGTACTTC
CDR3aa: CASSLWGGASYEQYF
j_gene: TRBJ2-7
d_gene: .
v_gene: TRBV5-6
abundance: .

CDR3nt: TGTGCCAGCAGCCCCCGAGGTAGCGGGACCGGCGAGCAGTACTTC
CDR3aa: CASSPRGSGTGEQYF
j_gene: TRBJ2-7
d_gene: TRBD2
v_gene: TRBV7-9
abundance: .

CDR3nt: TGTGCCAGCAGTAGCGGCAGCTCCGAGCAGTACTTC
CDR3aa: CASSSGSSEQYF
j_gene: TRBJ2-7
d_gene: .
v_gene: TRBV25-1
abundance: .

CDR3nt: TGTGCCAGCAGCGACGGACTCGCCAAAAACATTCAGTACTTC
CDR3aa: CASSDGLAKNIQYF
j_gene: TRBJ2-4
d_gene: .
v_gene: TRBV5-4
abundance: .

CDR3nt: TGTGCCAGCACCTTACAGGGTGGCGTATTCATTGATAGATACGAGCAGTACTTC
CDR3aa: CASTLQGGVFIDRYEQYF
j_gene: TRBJ2-7
d_gene: .
v_gene: TRBV27
abundance: .

CDR3nt: TGCGCCAGCAGCCAGACAGTGGCAGGGGGCTACGAGCAGTACTTC
CDR3aa: CASSQTVAGGYEQYF
j_gene: TRBJ2-7
d_gene: TRBD1
v_gene: TRBV4-1
abundance: .

CDR3nt: TGCGCCAGCAGCTTACGAGCGAGTGAGCAGTACTTC
CDR3aa: CASSLRASEQYF
j_gene: TRBJ2-7
d_gene: .
v_gene: TRBV5-1
abundance: once

CDR3nt: TGTGCCAGCAGCTCGAAACTAGCCGCCACAGATACGCAGTATTTT
CDR3aa: CASSSKLAATDTQYF
j_gene: TRBJ2-3
d_gene: .
v_gene: TRBV13
abundance: .

CDR3nt: TGTGCCAGCAGCTTGGACACAGGGCTTGGCACCATATATTTT
CDR3aa: CASSLDTGLGTIYF
j_gene: TRBJ1-3
d_gene: .
v_gene: TRBV5-6
abundance: .

CDR3nt: TGTGCCAGCAGTTTAAGGGTCGACGGGGATAATTCACCCCTCCACTTT
CDR3aa: CASSLRVDGDNSPLHF
j_gene: TRBJ1-6
d_gene: .
v_gene: TRBV28
abundance: few

CDR3nt: TGTGCCAGCGAGGAGGGCTACGAGCAGTACTTC
CDR3aa: CASEEGYEQYF
j_gene: TRBJ2-7
d_gene: .
v_gene: TRBV6-6
abundance: .

CDR3nt: TGCGCCAGCAGCCAAGGGGAGCATAAGGGTCAGCCCCAGCATTTT
CDR3aa: CASSQGEHKGQPQHF
j_gene: TRBJ1-5
d_gene: .
v_gene: TRBV4-1
abundance: .

CDR3nt: TGTGCCGCCTCCGGGGGTAGCAATCAGCCCCAGCATTTT
CDR3aa: CAASGGSNQPQHF
j_gene: TRBJ1-5
d_gene: .
v_gene: TRBV28
abundance: once

CDR3nt: TGTGCCAGCAGCTTGACAGTCAATCAGCCCCAGCATTTT
CDR3aa: CASSLTVNQPQHF
j_gene: TRBJ1-5
d_gene: .
v_gene: TRBV5-8
abundance: few

CDR3nt: TGTGCCAGCAGTCCCTTGGGTAGCGGGATACGGTCCTACGAGCAGTACTTC
CDR3aa: CASSPLGSGIRSYEQYF
j_gene: TRBJ2-7
d_gene: TRBD2
v_gene: TRBV28
abundance: .

CDR3nt: TGTGCCAGCAGCGTAGGAGACAGGGGGGCTTTCTTT
CDR3aa: CASSVGDRGAFF
j_gene: TRBJ1-1
d_gene: TRBD1
v_gene: TRBV9
abundance: .